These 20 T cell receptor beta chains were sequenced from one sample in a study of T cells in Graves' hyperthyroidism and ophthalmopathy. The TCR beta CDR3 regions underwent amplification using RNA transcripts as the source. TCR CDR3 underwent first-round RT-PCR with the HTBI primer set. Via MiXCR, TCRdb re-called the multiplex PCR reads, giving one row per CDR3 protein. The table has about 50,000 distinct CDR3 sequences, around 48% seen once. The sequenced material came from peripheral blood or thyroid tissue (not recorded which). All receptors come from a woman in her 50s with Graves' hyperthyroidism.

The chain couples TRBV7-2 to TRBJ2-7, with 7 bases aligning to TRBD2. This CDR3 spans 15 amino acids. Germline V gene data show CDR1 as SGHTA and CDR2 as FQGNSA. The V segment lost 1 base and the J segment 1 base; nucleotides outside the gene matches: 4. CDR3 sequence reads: CASSLDLADSYEQYF. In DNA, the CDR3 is TGTGCCAGCAGCTTAGATCTAGCGGATTCCTACGAGCAGTACTTC.

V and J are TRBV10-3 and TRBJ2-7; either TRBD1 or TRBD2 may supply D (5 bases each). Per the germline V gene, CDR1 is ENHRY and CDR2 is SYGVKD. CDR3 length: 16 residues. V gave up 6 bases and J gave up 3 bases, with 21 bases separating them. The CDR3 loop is CAISRLGRQRYYEQYF. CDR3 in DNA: TGTGCCATCAGCCGCTTGGGGAGACAGCGGTACTACGAGCAGTACTTC.

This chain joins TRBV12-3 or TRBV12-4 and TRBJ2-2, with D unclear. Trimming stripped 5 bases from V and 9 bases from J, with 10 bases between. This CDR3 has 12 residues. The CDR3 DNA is TGTGCCAGCAGTGGCCAGACGAGGGAGCTGTTTTTT. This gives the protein CASSGQTRELFF.

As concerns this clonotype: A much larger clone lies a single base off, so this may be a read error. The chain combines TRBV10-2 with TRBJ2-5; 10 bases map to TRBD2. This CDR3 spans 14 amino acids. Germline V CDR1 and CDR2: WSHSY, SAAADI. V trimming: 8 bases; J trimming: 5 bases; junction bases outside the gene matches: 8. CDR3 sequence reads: CASQSLAGAETQYF. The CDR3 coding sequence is TGCGCCAGCCAGTCCCTAGCGGGAGCTGAGACCCAGTACTTC.

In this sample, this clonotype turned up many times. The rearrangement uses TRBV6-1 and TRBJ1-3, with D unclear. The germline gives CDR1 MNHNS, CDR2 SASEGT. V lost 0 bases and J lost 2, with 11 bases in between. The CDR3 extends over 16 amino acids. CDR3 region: CASSEAIRTTGNTIYF. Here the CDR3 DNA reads TGTGCCAGCAGTGAAGCAATCCGGACTACTGGAAACACCATATATTTT.

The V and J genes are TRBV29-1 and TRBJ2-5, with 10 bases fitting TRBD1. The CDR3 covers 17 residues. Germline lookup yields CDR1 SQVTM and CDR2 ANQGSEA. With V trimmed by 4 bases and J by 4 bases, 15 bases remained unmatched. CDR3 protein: CSVGGGTGASRGETQYF. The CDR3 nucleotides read TGCAGCGTTGGAGGGGGGACAGGGGCCAGCAGAGGAGAGACCCAGTACTTC.

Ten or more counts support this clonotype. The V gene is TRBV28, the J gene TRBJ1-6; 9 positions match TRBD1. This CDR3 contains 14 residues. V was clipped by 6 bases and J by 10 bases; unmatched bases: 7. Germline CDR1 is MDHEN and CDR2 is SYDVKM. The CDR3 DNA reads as TGTGCCAGCAGCCGGACAGGGGCTGTATCACCCCTCCACTTT. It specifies CASSRTGAVSPLHF.

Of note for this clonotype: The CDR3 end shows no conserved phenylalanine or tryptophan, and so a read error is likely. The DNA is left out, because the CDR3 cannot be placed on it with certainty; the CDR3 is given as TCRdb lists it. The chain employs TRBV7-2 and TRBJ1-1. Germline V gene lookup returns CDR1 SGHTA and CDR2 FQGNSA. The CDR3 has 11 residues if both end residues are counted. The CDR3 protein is CASRGLTGTLS.

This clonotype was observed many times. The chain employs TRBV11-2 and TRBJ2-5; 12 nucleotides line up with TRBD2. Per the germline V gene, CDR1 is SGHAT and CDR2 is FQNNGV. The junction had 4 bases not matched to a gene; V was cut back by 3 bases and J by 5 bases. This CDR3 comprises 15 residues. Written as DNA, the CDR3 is TGTGCCAGCAGCTTTCTAGCGGGAGGGATGGAGACCCAGTACTTC. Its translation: CASSFLAGGMETQYF.

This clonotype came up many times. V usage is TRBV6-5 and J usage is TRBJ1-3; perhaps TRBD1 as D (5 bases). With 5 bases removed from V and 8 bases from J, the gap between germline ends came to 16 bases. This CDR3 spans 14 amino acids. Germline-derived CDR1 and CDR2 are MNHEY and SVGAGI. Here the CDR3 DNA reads TGTGCCAGCAGTGGGGGGGTGGGGATGGACACCATATATTTT. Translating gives CASSGGVGMDTIYF.

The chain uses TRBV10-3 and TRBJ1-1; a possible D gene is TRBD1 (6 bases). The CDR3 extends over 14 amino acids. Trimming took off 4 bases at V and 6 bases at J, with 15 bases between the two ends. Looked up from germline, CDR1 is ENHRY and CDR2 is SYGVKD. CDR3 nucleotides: TGTGCCATCAGTGCGCAGGGGAGGAGCGCTGAAGCTTTCTTT. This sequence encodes CAISAQGRSAEAFF.

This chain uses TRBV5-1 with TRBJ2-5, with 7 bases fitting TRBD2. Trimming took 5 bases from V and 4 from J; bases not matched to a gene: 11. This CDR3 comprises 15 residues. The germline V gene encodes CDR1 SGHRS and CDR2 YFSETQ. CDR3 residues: CASRPGTNDPETQYF. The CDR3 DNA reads TGCGCCAGCAGGCCCGGGACTAACGACCCAGAGACCCAGTACTTC.

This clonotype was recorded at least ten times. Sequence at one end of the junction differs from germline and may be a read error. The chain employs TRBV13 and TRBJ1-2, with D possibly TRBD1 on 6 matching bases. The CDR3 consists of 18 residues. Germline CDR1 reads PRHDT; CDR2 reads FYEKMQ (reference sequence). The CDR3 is CSSSLGREGTPKNYGYTF. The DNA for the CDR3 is TGTTCCAGCAGCTTAGGCAGGGAGGGGACACCGAAGAACTATGGCTACACCTTC.

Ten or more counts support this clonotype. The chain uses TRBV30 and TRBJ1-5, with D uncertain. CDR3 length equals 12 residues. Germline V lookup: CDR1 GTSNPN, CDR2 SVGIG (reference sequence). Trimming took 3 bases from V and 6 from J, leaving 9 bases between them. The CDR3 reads CAWSPSFQPQHF. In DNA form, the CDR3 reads TGTGCCTGGAGCCCATCCTTTCAGCCCCAGCATTTT.

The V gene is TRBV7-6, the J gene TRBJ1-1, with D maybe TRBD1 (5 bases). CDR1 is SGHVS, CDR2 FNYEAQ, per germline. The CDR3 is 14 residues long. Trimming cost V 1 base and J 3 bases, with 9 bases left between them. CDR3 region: CASSLGGGDTEAFF. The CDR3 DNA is TGTGCCAGCAGCTTAGGGGGCGGAGACACTGAAGCTTTCTTT.

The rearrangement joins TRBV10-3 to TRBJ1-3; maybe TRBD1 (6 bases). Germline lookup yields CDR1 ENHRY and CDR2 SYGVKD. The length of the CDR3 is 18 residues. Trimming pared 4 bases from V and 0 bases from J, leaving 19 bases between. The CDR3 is CAISAQGRPTSSGNTIYF. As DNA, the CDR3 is TGTGCCATCAGTGCGCAGGGGAGACCAACGAGCTCTGGAAACACCATATATTTT.

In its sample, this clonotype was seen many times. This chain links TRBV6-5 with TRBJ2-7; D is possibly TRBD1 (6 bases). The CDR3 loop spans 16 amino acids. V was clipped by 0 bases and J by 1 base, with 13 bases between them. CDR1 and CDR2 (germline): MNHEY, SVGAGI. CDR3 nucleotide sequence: TGTGCCAGCAGTTACTCAGGGGGAACAGCGTCCTACGAGCAGTACTTC. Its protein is CASSYSGGTASYEQYF.

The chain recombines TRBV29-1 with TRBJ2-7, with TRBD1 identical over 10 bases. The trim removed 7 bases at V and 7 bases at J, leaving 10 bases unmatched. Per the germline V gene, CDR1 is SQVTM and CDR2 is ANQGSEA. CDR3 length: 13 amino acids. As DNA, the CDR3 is TGCAGCGCATCCGGGACAGGGGTTCGGGAGCAGTACTTC. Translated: CSASGTGVREQYF.

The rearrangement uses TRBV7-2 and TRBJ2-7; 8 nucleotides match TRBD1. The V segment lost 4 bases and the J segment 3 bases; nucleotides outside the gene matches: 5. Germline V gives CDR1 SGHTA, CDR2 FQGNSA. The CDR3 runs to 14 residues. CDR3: CASSWGDRNYEQYF. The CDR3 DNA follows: TGTGCCAGCAGCTGGGGGGACAGGAACTACGAGCAGTACTTC.

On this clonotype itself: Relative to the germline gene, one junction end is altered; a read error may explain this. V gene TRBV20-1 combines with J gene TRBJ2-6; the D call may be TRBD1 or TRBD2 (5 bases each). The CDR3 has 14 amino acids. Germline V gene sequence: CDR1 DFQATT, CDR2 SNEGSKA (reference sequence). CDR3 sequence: CSAPEARGGGTEAF. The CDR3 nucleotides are TGCAGTGCTCCTGAGGCGAGGGGTGGAGGAACTGAAGCTTTC.